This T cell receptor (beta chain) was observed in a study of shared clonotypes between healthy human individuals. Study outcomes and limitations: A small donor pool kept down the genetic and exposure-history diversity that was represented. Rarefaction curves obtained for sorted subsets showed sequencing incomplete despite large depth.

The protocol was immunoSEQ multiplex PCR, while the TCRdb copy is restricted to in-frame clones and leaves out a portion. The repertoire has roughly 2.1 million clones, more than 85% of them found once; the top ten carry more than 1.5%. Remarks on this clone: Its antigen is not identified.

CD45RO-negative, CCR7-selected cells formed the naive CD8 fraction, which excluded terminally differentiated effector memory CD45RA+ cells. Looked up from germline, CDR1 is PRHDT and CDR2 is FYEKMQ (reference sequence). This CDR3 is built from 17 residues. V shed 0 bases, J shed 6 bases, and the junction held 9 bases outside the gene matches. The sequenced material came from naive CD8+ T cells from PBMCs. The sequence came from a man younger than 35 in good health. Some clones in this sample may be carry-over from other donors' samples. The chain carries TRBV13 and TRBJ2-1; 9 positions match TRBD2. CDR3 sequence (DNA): TGTGCCAGCAGCTTAGGCCTACGGCGGGAGGGGCTCAATGAGCAGTTCTTC. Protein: CASSLGLRREGLNEQFF. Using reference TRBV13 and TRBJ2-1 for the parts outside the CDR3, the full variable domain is AAGVIQSPRHLIKEKRETATLKCYPIPRHDTVYWYQQGPGQDPQFLISFYEKMQSDKGSIPDRFSAQQFSDYHSELNMSSLELGDSALYFCASSLGLRREGLNEQFFGPGTRLTVL.